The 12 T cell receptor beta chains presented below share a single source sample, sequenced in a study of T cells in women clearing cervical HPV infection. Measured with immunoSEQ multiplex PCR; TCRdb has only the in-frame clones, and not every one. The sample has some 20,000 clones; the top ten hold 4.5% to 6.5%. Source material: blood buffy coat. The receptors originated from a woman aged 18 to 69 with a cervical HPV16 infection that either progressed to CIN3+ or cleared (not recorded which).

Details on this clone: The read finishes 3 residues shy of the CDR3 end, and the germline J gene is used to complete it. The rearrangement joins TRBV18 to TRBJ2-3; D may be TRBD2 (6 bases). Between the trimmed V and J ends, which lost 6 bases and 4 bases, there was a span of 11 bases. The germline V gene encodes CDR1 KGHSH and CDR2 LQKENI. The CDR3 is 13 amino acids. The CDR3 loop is CASSSEGADTQYF. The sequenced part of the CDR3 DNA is TGTGCCAGCTCTTCGGAGGGCGCAGATACG.

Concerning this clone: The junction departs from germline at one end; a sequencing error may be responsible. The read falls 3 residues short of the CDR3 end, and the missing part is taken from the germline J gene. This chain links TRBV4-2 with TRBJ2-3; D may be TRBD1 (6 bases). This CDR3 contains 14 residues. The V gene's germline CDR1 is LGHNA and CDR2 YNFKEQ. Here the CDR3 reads CASSQGLAGDTQYF. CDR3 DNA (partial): TGCGCCAGCAGCCAGGGGCTTGCCGGCGATACG.

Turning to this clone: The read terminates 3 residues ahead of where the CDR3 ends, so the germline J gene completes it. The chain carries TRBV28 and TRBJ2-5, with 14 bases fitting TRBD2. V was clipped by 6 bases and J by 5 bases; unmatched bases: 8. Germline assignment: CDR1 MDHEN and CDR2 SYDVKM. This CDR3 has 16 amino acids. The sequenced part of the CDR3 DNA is TGTGCCAGCAGGCGTGGGACTAGCGGGGGTGGGGAGACC. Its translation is CASRRGTSGGGET. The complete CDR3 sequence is CASRRGTSGGGETQYF. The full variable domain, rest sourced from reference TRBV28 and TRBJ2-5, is DVKVTQSSRYLVKRTGEKVFLECVQDMDHENMFWYRQDPGLGLRLIYFSYDVKMKEKGDIPEGYSVSREKKERFSLILESASTNQTSMYLCASRRGTSGGGETQYFGPGTRLLVL.

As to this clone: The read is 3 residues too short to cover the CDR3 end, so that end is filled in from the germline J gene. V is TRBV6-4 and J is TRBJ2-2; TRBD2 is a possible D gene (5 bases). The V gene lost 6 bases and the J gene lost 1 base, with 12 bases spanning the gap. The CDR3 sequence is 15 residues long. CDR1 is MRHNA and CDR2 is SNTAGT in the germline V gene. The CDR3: CASSREGMNTGELFF. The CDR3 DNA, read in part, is TGTGCCAGCAGCCGTGAGGGCATGAACACCGGGGAG.

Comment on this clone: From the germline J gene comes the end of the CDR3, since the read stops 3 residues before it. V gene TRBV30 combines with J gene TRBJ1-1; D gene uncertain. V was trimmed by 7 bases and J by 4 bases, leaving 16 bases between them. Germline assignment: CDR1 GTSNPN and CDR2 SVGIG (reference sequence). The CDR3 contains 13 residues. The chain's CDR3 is CASSPDTSTEAFF. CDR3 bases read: TGTGCCTCCTCCCCCGACACGAGCACTGAA.

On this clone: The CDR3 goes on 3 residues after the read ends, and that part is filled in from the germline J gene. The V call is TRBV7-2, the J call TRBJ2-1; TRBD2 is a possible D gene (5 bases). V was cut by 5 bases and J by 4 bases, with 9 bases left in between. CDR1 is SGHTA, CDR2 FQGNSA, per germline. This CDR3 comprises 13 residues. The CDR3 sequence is CASSPTGYNEQFF. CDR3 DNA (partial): TGTGCCAGCAGCCCCACGGGGTACAATGAG. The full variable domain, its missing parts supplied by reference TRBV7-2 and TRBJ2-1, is GAGVSQSPSNKVTEKGKDVELRCDPISGHTALYWYRQSLGQGLEFLIYFQGNSAPDKSGLPSDRFSAERTGGSVSTLTIQRTQQEDSAVYLCASSPTGYNEQFFGPGTRLTVL.

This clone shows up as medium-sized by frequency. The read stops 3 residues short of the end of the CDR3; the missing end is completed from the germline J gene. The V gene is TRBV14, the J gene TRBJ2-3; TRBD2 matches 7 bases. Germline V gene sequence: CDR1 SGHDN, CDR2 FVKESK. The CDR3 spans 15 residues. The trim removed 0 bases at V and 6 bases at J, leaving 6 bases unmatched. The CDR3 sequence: CASSQEIGGGDTQYF. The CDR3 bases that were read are TGTGCCAGCAGCCAAGAGATCGGGGGAGGGGATACG.

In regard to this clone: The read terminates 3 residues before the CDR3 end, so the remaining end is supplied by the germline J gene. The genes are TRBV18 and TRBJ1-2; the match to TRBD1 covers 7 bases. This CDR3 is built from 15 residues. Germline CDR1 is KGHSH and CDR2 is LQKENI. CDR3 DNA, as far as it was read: TGTGCCAGCTCCCGCGAAAGACAGGGCACAGATACC. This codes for CASSRERQGTDT. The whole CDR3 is CASSRERQGTDTYTF.

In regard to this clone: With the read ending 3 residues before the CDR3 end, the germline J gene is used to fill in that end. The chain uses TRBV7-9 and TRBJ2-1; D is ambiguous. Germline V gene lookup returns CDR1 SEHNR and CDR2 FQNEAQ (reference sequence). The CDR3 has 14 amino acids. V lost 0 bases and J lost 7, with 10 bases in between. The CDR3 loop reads CASSLAAVTNEQFF. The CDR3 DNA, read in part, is TGTGCCAGCAGCTTAGCGGCCGTTACGAATGAG.

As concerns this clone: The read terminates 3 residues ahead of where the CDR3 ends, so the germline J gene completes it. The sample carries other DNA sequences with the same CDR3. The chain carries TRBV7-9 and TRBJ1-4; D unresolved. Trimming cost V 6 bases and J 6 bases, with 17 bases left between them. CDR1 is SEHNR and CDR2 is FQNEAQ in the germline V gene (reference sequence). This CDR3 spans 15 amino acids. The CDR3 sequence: CASRKNSQLHEKLFF. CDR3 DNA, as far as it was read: TGTGCCAGCAGAAAGAACAGCCAACTTCATGAAAAA.

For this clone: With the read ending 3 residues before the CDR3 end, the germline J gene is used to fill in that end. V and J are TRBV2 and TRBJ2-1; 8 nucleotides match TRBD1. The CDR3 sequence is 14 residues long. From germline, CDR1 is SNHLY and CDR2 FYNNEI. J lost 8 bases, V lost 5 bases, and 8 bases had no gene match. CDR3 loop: CASSTGQGGDEQFF. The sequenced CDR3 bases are TGTGCCAGCAGTACCGGACAGGGAGGTGATGAG.

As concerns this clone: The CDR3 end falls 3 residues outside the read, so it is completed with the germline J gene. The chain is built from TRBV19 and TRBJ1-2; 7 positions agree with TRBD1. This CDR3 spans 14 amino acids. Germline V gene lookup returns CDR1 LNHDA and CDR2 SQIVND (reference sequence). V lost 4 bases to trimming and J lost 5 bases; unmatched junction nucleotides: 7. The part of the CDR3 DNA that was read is TGTGCCAGTAGTAACCGGGACAGCCCATATGGC. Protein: CASSNRDSPYG. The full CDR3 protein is CASSNRDSPYGYTF.